The present T cell receptor (beta chain) was sequenced within a study of T cells in Graves' hyperthyroidism and ophthalmopathy. Germline assignment: CDR1 SQVTM and CDR2 ANQGSEA. The CDR3 is made up of 11 amino acids. Deletions cut 8 bases from V and 4 bases from J, with 9 bases between. Note on this clonotype: The antigen is undetermined.

Using RNA transcripts as the source, TCR beta CDR3 regions were amplified. Researchers ran a first-round RT-PCR on the TCR CDR3 using the HTBI primer set. Using its own MiXCR run on the multiplex PCR reads, TCRdb lists one record per CDR3 protein. The sample includes more than 550,000 distinct CDR3 sequences, 45% seen only once; the top ten take under 8%. Findings of the study overall: In simple terms, a model built on 13 V-J features told ophthalmopathy apart from stable hyperthyroidism.

The chain uses TRBV29-1 and TRBJ1-5; D perhaps matches TRBD1 (5 bases). This TCR was sampled from an adult man with Graves' disease, either hyperthyroidism or ophthalmopathy (not recorded which). Sequenced sample: peripheral blood or thyroid tissue (not recorded which). The CDR3 reads CSWGVNQPQHF. CDR3 DNA sequence: TGCAGCTGGGGGGTTAATCAGCCCCAGCATTTT.